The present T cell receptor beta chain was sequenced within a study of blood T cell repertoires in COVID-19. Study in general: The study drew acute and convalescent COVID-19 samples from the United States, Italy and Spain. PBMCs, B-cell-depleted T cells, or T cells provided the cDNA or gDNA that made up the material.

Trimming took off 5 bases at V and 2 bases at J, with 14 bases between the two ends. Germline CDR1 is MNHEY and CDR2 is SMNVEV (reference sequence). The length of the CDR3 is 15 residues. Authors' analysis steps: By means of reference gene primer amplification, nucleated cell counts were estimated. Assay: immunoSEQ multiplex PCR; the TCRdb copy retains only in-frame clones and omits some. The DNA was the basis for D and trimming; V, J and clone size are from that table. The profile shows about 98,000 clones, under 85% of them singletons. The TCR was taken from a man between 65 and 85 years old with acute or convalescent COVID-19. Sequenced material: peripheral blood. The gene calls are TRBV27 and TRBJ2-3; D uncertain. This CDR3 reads CASSANQDFTDTQYF. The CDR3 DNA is TGTGCCAGCAGTGCAAACCAAGACTTCACAGATACGCAGTATTTT.